This TCR beta chain emerged from a study of T cell responses to AZD1222 COVID-19 vaccine. Regarding the study as a whole: It was only a handful of AZD1222 recipients who were seropositive at baseline. Clonal diversity may have been underestimated in mostly white British donors.

Concerning this clone: No antigen is known for it.

Method: immunoSEQ multiplex PCR; TCRdb's copy keeps in-frame clones and lacks some. The sample holds over 45,000 clones; more than 80% are singletons and the top ten take approximately 19%. This sequence was found in an adult in good health. This sample comprised peripheral blood, obtained on day 0 of MenACWY control vaccination.

The CDR3 nucleotides read TGTGCCAGCAGCTCCCGGACACGGGGGGAAGAGACCCAGTACTTC. Encoded protein: CASSSRTRGEETQYF. The chain couples TRBV7-9 to TRBJ2-5, with 7 bases matching TRBD2. Trimming at V came to 4 bases and at J to 3 bases, leaving 8 bases not matched to a gene. CDR1 is SEHNR and CDR2 is FQNEAQ in the germline V gene (reference sequence). The CDR3 spans 15 residues.